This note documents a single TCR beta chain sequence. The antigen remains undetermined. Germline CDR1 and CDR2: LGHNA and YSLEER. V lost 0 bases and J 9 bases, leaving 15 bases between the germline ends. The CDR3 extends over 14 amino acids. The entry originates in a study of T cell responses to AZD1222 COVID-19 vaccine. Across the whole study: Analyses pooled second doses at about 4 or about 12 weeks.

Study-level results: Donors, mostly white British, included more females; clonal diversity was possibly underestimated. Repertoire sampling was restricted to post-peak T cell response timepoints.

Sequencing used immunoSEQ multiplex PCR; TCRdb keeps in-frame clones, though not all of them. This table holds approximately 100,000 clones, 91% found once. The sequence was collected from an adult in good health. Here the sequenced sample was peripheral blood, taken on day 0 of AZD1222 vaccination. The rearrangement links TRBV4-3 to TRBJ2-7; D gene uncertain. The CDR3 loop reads CASSQDTTSLGQYF. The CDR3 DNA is TGCGCCAGCAGCCAAGACACCACTTCCCTAGGGCAGTACTTC.